Sequencing of this TCR beta chain was carried out in a study of T cells in Graves' hyperthyroidism and ophthalmopathy. Trimming cost V 8 bases and J 1 base; bases outside gene matches: 6. The CDR3 totals 15 residues. The germline V gene encodes CDR1 SGHTA and CDR2 FQGTGA. Clinical symptoms, serum thyroxine and TRAb, thyroid ultrasound and orbital computed tomography together formed the diagnostic basis. Amplification yielded TCR beta CDR3 regions, with RNA transcripts as the source. With the HTBI primer set, the TCR CDR3 went through a first round of RT-PCR. TCRdb passed the multiplex PCR reads through MiXCR, listing each CDR3 protein once. The data contain fewer than 900,000 distinct CDR3 sequences, 15% to 20% of them seen just once; the ten biggest clones take up approximately 8%.

The TCR was taken from a man aged 18 to 35 with Graves' hyperthyroidism. Input material: blood. This chain links TRBV7-3 with TRBJ2-3, with TRBD1 identical over 10 bases. Here the CDR3 reads CASLRGTGGTDTQYF. DNA of the CDR3: TGTGCCAGCCTAAGGGGGACAGGGGGCACAGATACGCAGTATTTT.